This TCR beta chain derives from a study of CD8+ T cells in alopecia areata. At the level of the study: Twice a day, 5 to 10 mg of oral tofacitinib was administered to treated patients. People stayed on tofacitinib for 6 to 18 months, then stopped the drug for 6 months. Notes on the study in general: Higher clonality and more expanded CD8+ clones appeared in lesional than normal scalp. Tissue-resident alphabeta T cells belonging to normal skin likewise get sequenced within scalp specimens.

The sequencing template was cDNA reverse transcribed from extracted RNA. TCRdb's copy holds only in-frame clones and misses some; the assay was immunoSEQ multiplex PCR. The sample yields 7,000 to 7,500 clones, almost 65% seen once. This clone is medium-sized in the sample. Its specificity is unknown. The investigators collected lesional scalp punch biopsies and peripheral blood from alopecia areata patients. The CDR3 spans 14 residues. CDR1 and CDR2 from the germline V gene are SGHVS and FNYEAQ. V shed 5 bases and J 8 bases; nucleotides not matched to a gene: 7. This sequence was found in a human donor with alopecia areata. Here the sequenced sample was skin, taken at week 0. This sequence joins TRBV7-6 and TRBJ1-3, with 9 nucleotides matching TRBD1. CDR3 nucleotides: TGTGCCAGCAGCGAGGGGACAGGGCGAGACACCATATATTTT. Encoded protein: CASSEGTGRDTIYF.